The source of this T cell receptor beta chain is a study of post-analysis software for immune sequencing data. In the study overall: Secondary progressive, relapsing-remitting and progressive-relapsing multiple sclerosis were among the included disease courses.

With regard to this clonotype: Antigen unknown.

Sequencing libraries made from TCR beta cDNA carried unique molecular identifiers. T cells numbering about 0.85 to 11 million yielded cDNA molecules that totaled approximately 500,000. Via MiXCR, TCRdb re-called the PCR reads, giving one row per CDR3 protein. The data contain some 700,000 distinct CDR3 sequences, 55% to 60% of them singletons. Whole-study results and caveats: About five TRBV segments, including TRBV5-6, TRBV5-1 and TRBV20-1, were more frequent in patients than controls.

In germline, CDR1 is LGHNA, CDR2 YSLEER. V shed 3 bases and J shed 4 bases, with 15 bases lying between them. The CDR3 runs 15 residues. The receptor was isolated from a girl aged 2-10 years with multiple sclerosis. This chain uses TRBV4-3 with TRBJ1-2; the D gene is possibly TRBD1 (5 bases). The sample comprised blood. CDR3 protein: CASSQFDRQTYGYTF. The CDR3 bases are TGCGCCAGCAGCCAGTTCGACAGACAAACCTATGGCTACACCTTC.